In this sample, the clone carrying this TCR beta chain turned up a few times. Its antigen is not identified. This record comes from a study of response to subunit inactivated influenza vaccine. Germline CDR1 and CDR2: ENHRY and SYGVKD. The ends were cut back, 11 bases at V and 2 bases at J, with 9 bases in the middle. The CDR3 extends over 11 amino acids. Using its own MiXCR run on the RT-PCR reads, TCRdb lists one record per CDR3 protein. Of some 500,000 distinct CDR3 sequences in the sample, under 15% were seen once. Study-wide results and caveats: Seasonal influenza vaccination, on each occasion, was suggested by the authors to recruit few new T cells.

The chain carries TRBV10-3 and TRBJ1-1; D not certain. The TCR originated in a man in his fifties or sixties who received an inactivated influenza vaccine. The sample was PBMCs from blood, taken roughly 6 weeks after vaccination. The CDR3 spells CAAISNTEAFF. The DNA of the CDR3 is TGTGCCGCCATATCTAACACTGAAGCTTTCTTT.